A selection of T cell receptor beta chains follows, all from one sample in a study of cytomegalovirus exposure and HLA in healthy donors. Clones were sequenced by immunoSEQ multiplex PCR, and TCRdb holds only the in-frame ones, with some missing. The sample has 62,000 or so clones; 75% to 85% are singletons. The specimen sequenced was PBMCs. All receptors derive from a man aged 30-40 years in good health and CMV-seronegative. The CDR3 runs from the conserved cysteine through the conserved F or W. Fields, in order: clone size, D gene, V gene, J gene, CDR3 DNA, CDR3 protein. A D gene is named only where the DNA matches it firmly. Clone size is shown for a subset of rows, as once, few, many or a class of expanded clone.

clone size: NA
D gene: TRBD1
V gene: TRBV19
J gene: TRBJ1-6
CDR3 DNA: TGTGCCAGTACCTCAGGGGGATGGACACCCCTCCACTTT
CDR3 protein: CASTSGGWTPLHF

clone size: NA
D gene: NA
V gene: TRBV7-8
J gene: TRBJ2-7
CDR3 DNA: TGTGCCAGCAGCTTAGAAGTGGGCCCCTACGAGCAGTACTTC
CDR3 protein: CASSLEVGPYEQYF

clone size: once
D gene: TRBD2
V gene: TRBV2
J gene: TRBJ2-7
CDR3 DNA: TGTGCCAGCAGTGAAGGGGAGGGCTTTGGGTTTTACGAGCAGTACTTC
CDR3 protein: CASSEGEGFGFYEQYF

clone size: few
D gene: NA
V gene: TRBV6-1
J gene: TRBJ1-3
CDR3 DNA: TGTGCCAGCAGTGAATGGCAGGGAGGCGGTGGAAACACCATATATTTT
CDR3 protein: CASSEWQGGGGNTIYF

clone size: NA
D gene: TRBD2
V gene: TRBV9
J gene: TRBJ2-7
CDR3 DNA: TGTGCCAGCAGCGTAACCCTAGCGGGAGGGCCCTACGAGCAGTACTTC
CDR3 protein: CASSVTLAGGPYEQYF

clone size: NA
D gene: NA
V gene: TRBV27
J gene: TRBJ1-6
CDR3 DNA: TGTGCCAGCACGGTACAGGGAGGGTTCTCCTATAATTCACCCCTCCACTTT
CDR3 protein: CASTVQGGFSYNSPLHF

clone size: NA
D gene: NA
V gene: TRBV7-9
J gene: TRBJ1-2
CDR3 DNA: TGTTCCAGCAGCAGCGGGAGGGATCGGCCTAACTATGGCTACACCTTC
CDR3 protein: CSSSSGRDRPNYGYTF

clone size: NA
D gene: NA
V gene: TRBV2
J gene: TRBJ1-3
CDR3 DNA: TGTGCCAGCAGTGAATCGGTCCTCTCTGGAAACACCATATATTTT
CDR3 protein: CASSESVLSGNTIYF

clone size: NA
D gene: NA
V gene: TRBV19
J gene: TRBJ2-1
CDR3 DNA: TGTGCCAGCAGTAGAGACTTTTTCAATGAGCAGTTCTTC
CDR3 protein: CASSRDFFNEQFF

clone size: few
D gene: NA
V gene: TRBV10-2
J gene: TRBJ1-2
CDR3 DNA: TGCGCCAGCAGTGACCCCGGAGGGCTCAGCACTAACTATGGCTACACCTTC
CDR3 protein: CASSDPGGLSTNYGYTF

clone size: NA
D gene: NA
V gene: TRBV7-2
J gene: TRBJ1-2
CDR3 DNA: TGTGCCAGCAGCCGCCCAGGGACATCGAATGGCTACACCTTC
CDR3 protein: CASSRPGTSNGYTF

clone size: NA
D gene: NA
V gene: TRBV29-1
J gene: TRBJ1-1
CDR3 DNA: TGCAGCGTTGACCTTAATGGGAGAGGCACTGAAGCTTTCTTT
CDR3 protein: CSVDLNGRGTEAFF

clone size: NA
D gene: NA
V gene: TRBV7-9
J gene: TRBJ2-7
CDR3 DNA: TGTGCCAGCAGCTTAGGGGGCCTTACTTACGAGCAGTACTTC
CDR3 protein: CASSLGGLTYEQYF

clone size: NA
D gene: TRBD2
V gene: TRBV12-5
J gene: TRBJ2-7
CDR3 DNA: TGTGCTAGTGGAAGGGGACTAGCGGGGGGCCTTACCTACGAGCAGTACTTC
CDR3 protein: CASGRGLAGGLTYEQYF

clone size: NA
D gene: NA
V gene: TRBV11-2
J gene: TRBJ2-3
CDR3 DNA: TGTGCCAGCAGCCCCTGGGGGGGCACAGATACGCAGTATTTT
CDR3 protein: CASSPWGGTDTQYF

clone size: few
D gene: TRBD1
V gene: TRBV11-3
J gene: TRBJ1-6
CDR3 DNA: TGTGCCAGCAGCGAATTAGGACAGGGTTATAATTCACCCCTCCACTTT
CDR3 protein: CASSELGQGYNSPLHF

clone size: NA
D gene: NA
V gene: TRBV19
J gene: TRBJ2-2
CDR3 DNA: TGTGCCAGTAGATGGCGGGAGAACACCGGGGAGCTGTTTTTT
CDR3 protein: CASRWRENTGELFF

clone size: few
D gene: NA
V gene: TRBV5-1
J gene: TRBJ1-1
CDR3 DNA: TGCGCCAGCAAAGCCGGGGGGAACTTGAACACTGAAGCTTTCTTT
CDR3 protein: CASKAGGNLNTEAFF

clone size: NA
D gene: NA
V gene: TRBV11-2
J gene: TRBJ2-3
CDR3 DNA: TGTGCCAGCAGTCCGACTAGTAATACGCAGTATTTT
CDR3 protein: CASSPTSNTQYF

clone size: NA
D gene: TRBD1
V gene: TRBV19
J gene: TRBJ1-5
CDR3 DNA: TGTGCCAGCTGGACAGGGGGGCAGCCCCAGCATTTT
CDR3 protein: CASWTGGQPQHF

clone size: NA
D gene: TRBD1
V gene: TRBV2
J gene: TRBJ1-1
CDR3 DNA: TGTGCCAGCAGCACATATGGGACAGGGGGGAACACTGAAGCTTTCTTT
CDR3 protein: CASSTYGTGGNTEAFF

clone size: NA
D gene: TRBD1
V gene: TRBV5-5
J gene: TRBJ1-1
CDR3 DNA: TGTGCCAGCAGCCCCTACAGGGGGTCAACTGAAGCTTTCTTT
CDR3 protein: CASSPYRGSTEAFF

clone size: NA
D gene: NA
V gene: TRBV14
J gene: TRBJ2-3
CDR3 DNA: TGTGCCAGCAGACCCGACGGAGCCAATACGCAGTATTTT
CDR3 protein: CASRPDGANTQYF

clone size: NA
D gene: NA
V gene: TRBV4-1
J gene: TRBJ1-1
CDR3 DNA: TGCGCCAGCAGCCAAACAGGTGAAGCTTTCTTT
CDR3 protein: CASSQTGEAFF

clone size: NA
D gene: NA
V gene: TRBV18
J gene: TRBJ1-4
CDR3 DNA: TGTGCCAGCTCGCCAGGGCCTAATGAAAAACTGTTTTTT
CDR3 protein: CASSPGPNEKLFF

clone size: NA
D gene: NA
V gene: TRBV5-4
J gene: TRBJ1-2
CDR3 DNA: TGTGCCAGCAGCTTAGGGGCAGGGTATGGCTACACCTTC
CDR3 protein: CASSLGAGYGYTF

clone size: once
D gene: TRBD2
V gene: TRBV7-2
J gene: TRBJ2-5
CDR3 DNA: TGTGCCAGCAGCCGAGGACTAGCGGGGCAAGAGACCCAGTACTTC
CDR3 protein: CASSRGLAGQETQYF

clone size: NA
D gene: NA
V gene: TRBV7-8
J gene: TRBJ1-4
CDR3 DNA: TGTGCCAGCAGGGCGGGGAGGGAAAAACTGTTTTTT
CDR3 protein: CASRAGREKLFF

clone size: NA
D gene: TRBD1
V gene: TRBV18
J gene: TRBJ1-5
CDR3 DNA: TGTGCCAGCTCCTTGGACAGGGTTGCGGCCCAGCATTTT
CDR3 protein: CASSLDRVAAQHF

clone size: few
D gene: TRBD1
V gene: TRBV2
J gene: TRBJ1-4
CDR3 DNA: TGTGCCAGCACCCTGGACAGGGGGCAGGTTAATGAAAAACTGTTTTTT
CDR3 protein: CASTLDRGQVNEKLFF

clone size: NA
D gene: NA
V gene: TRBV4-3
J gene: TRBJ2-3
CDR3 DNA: TGCGCCAGCAGCCAAGAATGGGCATCGCGCACGGATACGCAGTATTTT
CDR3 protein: CASSQEWASRTDTQYF

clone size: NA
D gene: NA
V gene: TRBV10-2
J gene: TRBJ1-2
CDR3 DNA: TGCGCGGCGGGGGGGTCCGGCTATGGCTACACCTTC
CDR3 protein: CAAGGSGYGYTF

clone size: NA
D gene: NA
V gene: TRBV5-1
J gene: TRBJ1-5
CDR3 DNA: TGCGCCAGCAGCTTGGAATGGGGGCAGGGAACGGATCAGCCCCAGCATTTT
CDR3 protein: CASSLEWGQGTDQPQHF

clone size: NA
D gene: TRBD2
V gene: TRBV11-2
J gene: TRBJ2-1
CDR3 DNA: TGTGCCAGCAGCTTAGTAACTAGCGGGGGGGCGGTCTACAATGAGCAGTTCTTC
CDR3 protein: CASSLVTSGGAVYNEQFF

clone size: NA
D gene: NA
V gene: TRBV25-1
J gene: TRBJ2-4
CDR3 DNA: TGTGCCAGCAGTTCTATTCAGGGTGTAGCCAAAAACATTCAGTACTTC
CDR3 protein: CASSSIQGVAKNIQYF

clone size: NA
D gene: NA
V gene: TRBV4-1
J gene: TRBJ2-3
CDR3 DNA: TGCGCCAGCAGCCATCCCGGGACTGATGTCACAGATACGCAGTATTTT
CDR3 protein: CASSHPGTDVTDTQYF

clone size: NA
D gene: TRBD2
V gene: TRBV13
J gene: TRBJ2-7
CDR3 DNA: TGTGCCAGCAGCTCAGGACTAGCGGGAGGTGGGATCTACGAGCAGTACTTC
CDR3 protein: CASSSGLAGGGIYEQYF

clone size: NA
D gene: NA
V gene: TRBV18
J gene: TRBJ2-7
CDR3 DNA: TGTGCCAGCTCACCTACTGTCTACGAGCAGTACTTC
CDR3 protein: CASSPTVYEQYF

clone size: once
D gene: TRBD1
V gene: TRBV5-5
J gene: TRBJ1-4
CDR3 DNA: TGTGCCAGCAGCACCCGCCGGGACAGGGGGCAGGAAAAACTGTTTTTT
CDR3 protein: CASSTRRDRGQEKLFF

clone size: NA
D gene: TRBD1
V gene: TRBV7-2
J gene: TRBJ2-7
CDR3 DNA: TGTGCCAGCAGCTTAGTTGACAGGGGGGCCTACGAGCAGTACTTC
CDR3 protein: CASSLVDRGAYEQYF

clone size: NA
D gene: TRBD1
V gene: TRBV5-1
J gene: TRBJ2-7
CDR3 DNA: TGCGCCAGCAGCTTGGCGACAGGGAGACAGCAGTACTTC
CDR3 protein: CASSLATGRQQYF

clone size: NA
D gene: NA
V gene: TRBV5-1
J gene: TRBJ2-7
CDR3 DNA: TGCGCCAGCAGCCCGTCGGCAGGGTCGTACGAGCAGTACTTC
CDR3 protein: CASSPSAGSYEQYF

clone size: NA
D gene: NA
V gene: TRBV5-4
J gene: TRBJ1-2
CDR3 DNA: TGTGCCAGCAGCTTGGACAGGAATTATGGCTACACCTTC
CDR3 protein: CASSLDRNYGYTF

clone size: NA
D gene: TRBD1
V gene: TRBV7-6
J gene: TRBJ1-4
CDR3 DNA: TGTGCCAGCAGCTTTGTCAGGGGGATACGGACTAATGAAAAACTGTTTTTT
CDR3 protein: CASSFVRGIRTNEKLFF

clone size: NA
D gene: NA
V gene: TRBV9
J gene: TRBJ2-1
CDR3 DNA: TGTGCCAGCAGCCTCCGTGATAGCGGATATTGGAATGAGCAGTTCTTC
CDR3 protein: CASSLRDSGYWNEQFF

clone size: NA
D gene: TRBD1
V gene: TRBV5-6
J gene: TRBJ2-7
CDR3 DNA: TGTGCCAGCACCGAACGGGACAGACGAAACATTGTCGAGCAGTACTTC
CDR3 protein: CASTERDRRNIVEQYF

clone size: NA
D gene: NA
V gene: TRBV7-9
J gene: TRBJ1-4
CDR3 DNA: TGTGCCAGCAGCCCTAACGAAAAACTGTTTTTT
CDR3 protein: CASSPNEKLFF

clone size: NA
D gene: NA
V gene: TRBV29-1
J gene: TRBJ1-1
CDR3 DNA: TGCAGCGTTGGAGGAGGGACGGGGAACTGGTTGAACACTGAAGCTTTCTTT
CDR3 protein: CSVGGGTGNWLNTEAFF

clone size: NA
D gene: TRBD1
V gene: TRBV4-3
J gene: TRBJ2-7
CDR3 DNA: TGCGCCAGCAGCCAAGGGACAGGGGGCTTGGAGCAGTACTTC
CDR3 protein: CASSQGTGGLEQYF

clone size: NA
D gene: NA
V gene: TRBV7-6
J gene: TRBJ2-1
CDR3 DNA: TGTGCCAGCAGCTTAGCGGGGCCTGAGTCCTACAATGAGCAGTTCTTC
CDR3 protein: CASSLAGPESYNEQFF

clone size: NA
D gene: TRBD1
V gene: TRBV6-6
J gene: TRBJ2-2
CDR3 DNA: TGTGCCAGCAGGCAACAGGGGCAGACCCCCGGGGAGCTGTTTTTT
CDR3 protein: CASRQQGQTPGELFF

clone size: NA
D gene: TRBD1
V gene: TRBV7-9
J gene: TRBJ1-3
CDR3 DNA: TGTGCCAGCAGCCCAAGACAGGGCCCTGGAAACACCATATATTTT
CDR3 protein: CASSPRQGPGNTIYF

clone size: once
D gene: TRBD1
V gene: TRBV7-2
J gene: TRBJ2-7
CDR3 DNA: TGTGCCAGCAGCTTGGATAGCTACAGGGGGGCCTCCTACGAGCAGTACTTC
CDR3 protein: CASSLDSYRGASYEQYF

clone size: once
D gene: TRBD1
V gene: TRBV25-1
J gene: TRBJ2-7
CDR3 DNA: TGTGCCAGCAGTCCCCCTACAGGGGGCGTTTACGAGCAGTACTTC
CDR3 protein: CASSPPTGGVYEQYF

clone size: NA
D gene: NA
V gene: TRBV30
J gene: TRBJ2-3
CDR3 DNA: TGTGCCTGGAGTATAAGACTAGTTAGCACAGATACGCAGTATTTT
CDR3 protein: CAWSIRLVSTDTQYF

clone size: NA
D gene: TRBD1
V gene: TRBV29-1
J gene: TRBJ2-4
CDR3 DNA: TGCAGCGTTGAAAGAGTTGACAGGGGGATGAGCATTCAGTACTTC
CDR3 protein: CSVERVDRGMSIQYF

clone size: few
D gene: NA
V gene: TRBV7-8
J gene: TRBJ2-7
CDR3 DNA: TGTGCCAGCAGCGTTTTCAAGCAGAAGGCGGCATACGAGCAGTACTTC
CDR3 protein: CASSVFKQKAAYEQYF

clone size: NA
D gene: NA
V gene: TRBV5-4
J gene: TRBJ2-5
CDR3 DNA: TGTGCCAGCAGCTCCCTAAAGAACCCACGGGGAGAGACCCAGTACTTC
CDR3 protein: CASSSLKNPRGETQYF

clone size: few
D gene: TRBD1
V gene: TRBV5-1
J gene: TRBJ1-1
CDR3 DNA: TGCGCCAGCAGCTTAGGGACAGGGATCGAAGCTTTCTTT
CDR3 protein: CASSLGTGIEAFF